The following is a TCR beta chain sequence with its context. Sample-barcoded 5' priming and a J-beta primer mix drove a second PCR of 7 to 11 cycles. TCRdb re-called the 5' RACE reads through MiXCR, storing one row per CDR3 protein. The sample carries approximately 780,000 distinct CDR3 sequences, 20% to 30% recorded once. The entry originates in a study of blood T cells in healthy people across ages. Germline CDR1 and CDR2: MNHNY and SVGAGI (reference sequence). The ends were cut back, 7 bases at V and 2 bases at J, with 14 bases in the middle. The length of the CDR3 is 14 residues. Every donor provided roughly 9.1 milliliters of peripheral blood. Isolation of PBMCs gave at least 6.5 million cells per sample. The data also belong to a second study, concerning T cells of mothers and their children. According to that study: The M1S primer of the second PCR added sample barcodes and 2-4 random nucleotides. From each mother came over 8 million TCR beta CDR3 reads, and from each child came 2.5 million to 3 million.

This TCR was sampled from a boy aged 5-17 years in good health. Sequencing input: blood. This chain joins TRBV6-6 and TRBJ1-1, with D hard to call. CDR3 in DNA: TGTGCCAGCATCCCCTTATCAGGAAACACTGAAGCTTTCTTT. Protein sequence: CASIPLSGNTEAFF.